This TCR beta chain was sequenced in a study of T cells in Graves' hyperthyroidism and ophthalmopathy. Germline assignment: CDR1 MDHEN and CDR2 SYDVKM. CDR3 length: 17 amino acids. After removal of 8 bases from V and 0 bases from J, the junction contained 7 bases not matched to a gene. This clonotype was picked up many times. From RNA transcripts, TCR beta CDR3 regions were amplified. A set of HTBI primers served as the primers for a first-round RT-PCR of the TCR CDR3. TCRdb re-called the multiplex PCR reads with MiXCR, one entry per CDR3 protein. Seen here are hundreds of thousands of distinct CDR3 sequences, 13% to 15% observed once, and the top ten hold about an eighth.

The sequenced sample was blood. The source is a woman aged 45 to 65 with Graves' ophthalmopathy. The chain is built from TRBV28 and TRBJ1-4; 12 bases fit TRBD1. The CDR3 DNA is TGTGCCAGCCCAATTAGGGACAGGGGGCCAACTAATGAAAAACTGTTTTTT. Translating gives CASPIRDRGPTNEKLFF.